The source of this TCR beta chain is a study of molecular identifiers for immune sequencing clone quantification. This clonotype was seen ten or more times. TCRdb processed the PCR reads anew with MiXCR; each CDR3 protein has one entry. The table has around 470,000 distinct CDR3 sequences, roughly 26% seen once. This clonotype originated in a human donor in good health. Some libraries in this study had Jurkat cell RNA spiked in. Sequenced sample: naive CD8+ T cells from blood, with Jurkat cell RNA spiked in. Subset given: FACS-sorted CD8+CD4-CCR7+CD45RA+ naive T cells.

Here the CDR3 reads CASSRPKQGIDTGELFF. The CDR3 DNA reads as TGCGCCAGCAGTCGACCCAAACAGGGGATCGACACCGGGGAGCTGTTTTTT. The chain couples TRBV4-3 to TRBJ2-2; 7 bases align to TRBD1. J was trimmed by 3 bases and V by 6 bases; bases with no gene match: 13. Germline V gives CDR1 LGHNA, CDR2 YSLEER. This CDR3 has 17 amino acids.